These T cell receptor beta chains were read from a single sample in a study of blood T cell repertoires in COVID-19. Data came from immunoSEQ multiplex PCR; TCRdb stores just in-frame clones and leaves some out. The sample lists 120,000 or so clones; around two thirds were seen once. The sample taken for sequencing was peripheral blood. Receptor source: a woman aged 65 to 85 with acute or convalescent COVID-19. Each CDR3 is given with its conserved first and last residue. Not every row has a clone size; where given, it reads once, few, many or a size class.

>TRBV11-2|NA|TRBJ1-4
CASSRLQGFNEKLFF
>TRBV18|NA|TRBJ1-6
CASSPLKQGYNSPLHF
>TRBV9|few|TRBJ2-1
CASSVESSGINEQFF
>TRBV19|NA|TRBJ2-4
CASSPPVLAGDRAKNIQYF
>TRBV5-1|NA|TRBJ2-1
CASSSGLAGGISNEQFF
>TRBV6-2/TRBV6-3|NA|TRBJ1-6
CASSFTGTSPLHF
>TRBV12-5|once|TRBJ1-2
CASGLTPLTSNYGYTF
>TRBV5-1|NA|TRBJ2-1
CASSLAGGGISSGTHNYNEQFF
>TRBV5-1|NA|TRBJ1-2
CASSPEAGGDYGYTF
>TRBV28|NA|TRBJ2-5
CASSRGSETQYF
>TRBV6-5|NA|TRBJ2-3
CASSPSGGRTDTQYF
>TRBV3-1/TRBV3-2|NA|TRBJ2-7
CASSQDFRVRWPDF
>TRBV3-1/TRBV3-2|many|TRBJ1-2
CASSQDLLTRNRGGYTF
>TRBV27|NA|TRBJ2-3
CASSLSSIPGPRADTQYF
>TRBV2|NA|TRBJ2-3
CASSPDRDTQYF
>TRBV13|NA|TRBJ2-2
CASSTRGFDGYTGELFF
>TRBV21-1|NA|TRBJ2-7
CASSKAQEYF
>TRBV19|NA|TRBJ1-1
CASSTGGAEAFF
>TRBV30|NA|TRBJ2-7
CAWSLGSGFYYEQYF
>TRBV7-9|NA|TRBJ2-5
CASSRLAGHQYF
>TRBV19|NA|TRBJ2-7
CASRDLTSGRYEQYF
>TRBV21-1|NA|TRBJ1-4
CASSRDRAEKLFF
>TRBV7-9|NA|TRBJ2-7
CASSSLRGLVDEQYF
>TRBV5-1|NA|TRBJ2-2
CASSLGLAPGELFF
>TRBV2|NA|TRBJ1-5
CASSTRQVSNQPQHF
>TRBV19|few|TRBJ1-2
CASSIDRQGYYGYTF
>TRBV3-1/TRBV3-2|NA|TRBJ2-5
CASTTSGGPQETQYF
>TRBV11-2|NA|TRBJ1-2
CASSSMAGAYTF
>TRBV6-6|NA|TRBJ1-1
CASSYAQGANTEAFF
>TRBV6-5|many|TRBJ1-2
CASRMTGMNYGYTF
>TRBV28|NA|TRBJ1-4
CASSHRTGGQEKLFF
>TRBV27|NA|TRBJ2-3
CASTQDRGRGTQYF
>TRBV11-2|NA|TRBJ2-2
CASSTIAGELFF
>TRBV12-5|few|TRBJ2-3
CASGWTGPDTQYF
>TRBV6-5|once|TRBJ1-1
CASSRQGETEAFF
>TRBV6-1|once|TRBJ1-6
CASSEDSYNSPLHF
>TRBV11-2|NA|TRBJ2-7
CASSLDQQGAGYEQYF
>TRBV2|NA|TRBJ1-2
CASNPDSSAGYGYTF
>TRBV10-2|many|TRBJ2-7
CASSESRETGNSYEQYF
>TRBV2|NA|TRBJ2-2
CASSGWTSGTGELFF
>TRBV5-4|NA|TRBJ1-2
CASSSDRVGGYTF
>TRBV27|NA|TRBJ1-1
CASSLVQGNTEAFF
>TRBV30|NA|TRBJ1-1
CAWTTTDRYTEAFF
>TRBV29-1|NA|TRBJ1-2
CSVEETAYGYTF
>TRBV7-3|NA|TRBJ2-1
CASSLSGTSGNEQFF
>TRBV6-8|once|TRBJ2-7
CASREQVNSYEQYF
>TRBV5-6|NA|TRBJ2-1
CASSYREVAGVPPYNEQFF